This T cell receptor beta chain appears in the sequencing data of a study of T cells in Graves' hyperthyroidism and ophthalmopathy. Study results and caveats: Using 13 V-J features, a model discriminated ophthalmopathy from stable hyperthyroidism. Peripheral blood also featured most of the thyroid clonotypes expanded above 0.001.

TCR beta CDR3 region amplification was performed from RNA transcripts. TCR CDR3 regions were first amplified by RT-PCR with HTBI primers. TCRdb reanalysed the multiplex PCR reads using MiXCR and keeps one entry per CDR3 protein. In the table there are 600,000 to 750,000 distinct CDR3 sequences, roughly a sixth of which are singletons. Germline assignment: CDR1 DFQATT and CDR2 SNEGSKA (reference sequence). Trimming cost V 3 bases and J 3 bases; bases outside gene matches: 10. This CDR3 has 16 residues. This clonotype was counted between two and nine times. The antigen remains undetermined. Graves' hyperthyroidism without ophthalmopathy progression within 18 months was termed stable. Among the patients, aged 18 to 65, hyperthyroidism was newly diagnosed and had lasted under 2 months.

The rearrangement links TRBV20-1 to TRBJ2-7; 11 positions match TRBD2. This TCR was recovered from a man aged 50 to 59 with Graves' hyperthyroidism. Sequenced material: blood. The CDR3 spells CSARRLAGGPSYEQYF. CDR3 DNA sequence: TGCAGTGCTAGGAGGTTAGCGGGAGGGCCGAGCTACGAGCAGTACTTC.